This T cell receptor (beta chain) was sequenced for a study of lymphopenia after photon versus proton radiotherapy. A remark on this clone: What it binds is unknown.

Whole-study findings and limits: Photon-treated patients lost naive T cells and TCR diversity; proton-treated stayed stable. Authors raise, but do not show, better survival with proton therapy.

Profiled with immunoSEQ multiplex PCR; TCRdb holds only in-frame clones, not every one. The sample has approximately 150,000 clones; approximately 86% are singletons. The specimen was peripheral blood, collected from a patient treated with photon-based radiotherapy. The sequence was obtained from a man in his fifties or sixties with gastric cancer.

The CDR3 reads CASSPVEGSEAFF. The CDR3 nucleotides are TGTGCCAGCTCACCAGTCGAAGGGTCTGAAGCTTTCTTT. The V call is TRBV18, the J call TRBJ1-1; D remains ambiguous. The germline V gene has CDR1 KGHSH and CDR2 LQKENI. The V and J ends lost 2 bases and 6 bases respectively, with 10 bases between them. The CDR3 runs to 13 residues.